The present TCR beta chain was sequenced within a study of identical twins (dated by TCRdb to the mid-2010s). A note on the overall study: TCR alpha and beta repertoires from monozygotic twins, unrelated adults of various ages and cord blood were deep-sequenced to test whether fetal clonotypes persist. To rule out contamination, the twin experiments were replicated at different times with different library preparation protocols.

V is clipped by 8 bases and J by 0 bases, and the sequence between their germline boundaries is 13 bases long. The CDR3 measures 15 amino acids from cysteine to phenylalanine. The read is trimmed to its CDR3 DNA, 45 bases read in frame from base 1. The method behind the library was 5' RACE. The sample was run on an Illumina HiSeq 2000. A universal primer binding site was introduced by template switching, and a unique molecular identifier was present in the final cDNA, enabling accurate counting of TCR cDNA molecules. First-strand cDNA for TCR alpha and beta chains was synthesized from specific primers in the conserved constant-segment region. To control for contamination, each cDNA library was double barcoded with a SMART-Mk sample barcode plus Illumina barcodes. TruSeq adapter sequences along with Illumina sample barcodes were introduced in two successive PCR steps. TCR alpha and beta cDNA libraries were sequenced on the Illumina HiSeq platform with custom primers. For the original study's pipeline: Unique molecular identifiers were extracted from raw reads with MiGEC, and CDR3 positions were determined with MiXCR. Recombination models were inferred per individual with the repgenHMM and IGoR tools using an EM algorithm. The analysis of shared clonotypes was done with the tcR package in R, with sharing normalized by the product of cloneset sizes. To study raw recombination free of thymic and clonal selection effects, out-of-frame nonproductive sequences were analyzed. Starting from the raw public reads, TCRdb applied fastp trimming at Q25, assembled clones with MiXCR and retained in-frame beta chains. Rows are unified per CDR3 protein, each entry keeping the most common DNA and genes. The V and J calls were determined by TCRdb, not by the authors. Within this sample are about 720,000 distinct CDR3 sequences, with around a sixth of them counted one time only. The ten largest account for roughly 14% of the sample.

Broad study findings and their caveats: Invariant T cells such as MAIT and iNKT could partly confound zero-insertion analyses, although diverse VJ usage argued against such confounding for most clonotypes. Abundant cord blood beta clonotypes carried fewer insertions; young adult naive repertoires showed a weaker similar trend, while memory repertoires showed none. Excess twin sharing in beta out-of-frame sequences was weaker because fewer shared sequences lowered the signal-to-noise ratio. In monozygotic twins, out-of-frame TCR alpha sharing was systematically underestimated by recombination models, although the models agreed with sharing between unrelated individuals. Because the same donors could not be followed over many years, the conclusions relied on cross-sectional statistical analysis. Compared with coincidental sharing between unrelated individuals, out-of-frame TCR alpha sequences shared between twins had an excess of sequences with low generation probability.

Only healthy Caucasian donors were included. The twin cohort comprised three pairs of female monozygotic twins, all aged about 18 to 29 years. Peripheral blood mononuclear cells were the source from which RNA for the TCR libraries was isolated. In the case of this clonotype: Its cognate antigen has yet to be identified. Base-call qualities are not available, and no considerably larger clone is one nucleotide away.

This sample was shared with a second study, whose subject was T cells expressing NK-cell markers. As the second publication notes: Seven to nine donors provided sorted CD3+CD56+NKG2C+, CD3+CD56+NKG2C- and CD3+CD56-NKG2C+ T-cell subsets, whose TCR beta-chain repertoires were profiled. Among the eight sequenced donors, only one was HCMV-seronegative, while the other seven were HCMV-seropositive. In several experiments an anti-gammadeltaTCR antibody was added to restrict sorting to alphabetaTCR-expressing T cells. In roughly six donors, the dominant CD3+CD56+NKG2C+ clonotypes ranked among the top 10 CD8+ clonotypes, making up roughly 1.0-8% of CD8+ T cells. Those dominant clonotypes were again the most abundant among CD3+CD56-NKG2C+ cells in a few donors, at about 25-60.1%. It remained unclear whether the expanded NKG2C-expressing T cell clones were specific for HCMV antigens. Randomly selected healthy volunteers, three men and five women, were used as the eight sequenced donors. To determine HCMV serostatus, a commercial ELISA kit was used to detect HCMV-specific IgG in serum. For six donors, bulk peripheral blood T-cell repertoires were also sequenced from unsorted PBMC. MIGEC was used to demultiplex reads and group reads by UMI, and MiTCR was used to assemble and quantify clonotypes. To exclude erroneous sequences, only TCR cDNA sequences supported by at least two reads were retained. The tcR package was used for downstream repertoire analysis, and clonotypes were matched across fractions by CDR3 nucleotide sequence plus V segment. Antigen specificity was annotated against VDJdb with VDJmatch, allowing one amino acid substitution in CDR3.

The TCR comes from a woman aged 18-29 years in good health. The rearranged segments are TRBV12-3 or TRBV12-4 and TRBJ2-2; no D gene is confidently identified. The specimen was PBMCs. The DNA sequence is TGTGCCAGCGGCCCCACTGGAACGAACACCGGGGAGCTGTTTTTT. This translates into CASGPTGTNTGELFF.